These T cell receptor beta chains were read from a single sample in a study of T cells after yellow fever vaccination. Via MiXCR, TCRdb re-called the 5' RACE reads, giving one row per CDR3 protein. The repertoire holds around 70,000 distinct CDR3 sequences, with more than 5.5% as singletons. Sequencing used CD8+ T cells sorted from PBMCs, obtained more than 4 days after the first yellow fever vaccination. The receptors were sampled from a man between 18 and 35 years old who received the YFV17D yellow fever vaccine. CDR3s include the opening cysteine and the closing phenylalanine or tryptophan.

TRBV5-6	TRBJ2-1	CASSLDYKEQFF
TRBV7-9	TRBJ2-1	CASRLSGGPNDEQFF
TRBV5-1	TRBJ2-1	CASRPPTYNEQFF
TRBV7-9	TRBJ1-4	CASSGTSTNEKLFF
TRBV19	TRBJ1-2	CASSPGARGYFYDGYTF
TRBV29-1	TRBJ2-7	CSVLKLYEQYF
TRBV6-1	TRBJ1-2	CASSKGQGRGVNYGYTF
TRBV29-1	TRBJ1-2	CSAQTGTYGYTF
TRBV29-1	TRBJ2-2	CSVVSANTGELFF
TRBV5-1	TRBJ2-3	CASSPFRQQGFDTQYF
TRBV4-3	TRBJ1-4	CASSQDISAGEKLFF
TRBV12-3/TRBV12-4	TRBJ2-7	CASSLKARGEQYF
TRBV14	TRBJ1-1	CASSQDVRASGAFF
TRBV6-2/TRBV6-3	TRBJ2-2	CASRNGGPTGELFF
TRBV6-5	TRBJ2-4	CASSYSMDRVASRNIQYF
TRBV4-3	TRBJ2-5	CASSQVNRGTQYF
TRBV3-1	TRBJ2-3	CASSQEVLRGADTQYF
TRBV6-5	TRBJ2-1	CASSYLGSSYNEQFF
TRBV4-3	TRBJ1-2	CASSPSRGNYGYTF
TRBV6-2/TRBV6-3	TRBJ2-1	CASRTSGGPLNEQFF
TRBV5-6	TRBJ1-1	CASSFGQGVRAFF
TRBV11-1	TRBJ1-6	CASRQEDRGHSPLHF
TRBV6-2/TRBV6-3	TRBJ1-2	CASSGQGFFDGYTF
TRBV4-3	TRBJ1-4	CASSQERGRSNEKLFF
TRBV19	TRBJ1-1	CASSNPWDRANTEAFF
TRBV2	TRBJ2-1	CASSEALAGNNEQFF
TRBV29-1	TRBJ2-3	CSGLAGPTTDTQYF
TRBV20-1	TRBJ2-5	CSARDPGTLKETQYF
TRBV15	TRBJ2-5	CATSNNRQGAETQYF
TRBV11-1	TRBJ2-1	CASSLRPLSSPTNNEQFF
TRBV7-9	TRBJ2-5	CASSPPGQGKETQYF
TRBV20-1	TRBJ2-5	CSARTTQETQYF
TRBV19	TRBJ1-3	CASSRSWQISGNTIYF
TRBV20-1	TRBJ2-7	CSARVIGDSYEQYF
TRBV19	TRBJ1-1	CASAYRGDTEAFF
TRBV5-6	TRBJ2-7	CASSLLVFGNYEQYF
TRBV5-1	TRBJ2-7	CASSFEGSYEQYF
TRBV9	TRBJ2-3	CASSGVEGLAGSTDTQYF
TRBV5-5	TRBJ2-7	CASSPGPLYEQYF
TRBV15	TRBJ1-1	CATSRASNTEAFF
TRBV4-1	TRBJ2-3	CASSLPTGWDTQYF
TRBV18	TRBJ2-1	CASSHLAGDPWEQFF
TRBV27	TRBJ2-1	CASSWSGTYNEQFF
TRBV3-1	TRBJ2-6	CATCPGLSGANVLTF
TRBV5-8	TRBJ2-7	CASSLRQGDGEQYF
TRBV7-9	TRBJ1-4	CASSPLVRNPNEKLFF
TRBV6-1	TRBJ2-2	CATVKEGVWSGELFF
TRBV7-8	TRBJ1-1	CASTSRGRVTEAFF
TRBV7-9	TRBJ2-7	CASSLGGGLTHEQYF
TRBV15	TRBJ2-6	CATSRERGVGANVLTF
TRBV27	TRBJ2-4	CASSATLGGNIQYF
TRBV20-1	TRBJ2-7	CSASGLAEYEQYF
TRBV6-2/TRBV6-3	TRBJ2-1	CASSSSSYNEQFF